The 31 T cell receptor beta chains reported below all come from one sample, sequenced in a study of blood T cell repertoires in COVID-19. TCRdb keeps only in-frame clones here, not all; method: immunoSEQ multiplex PCR. The sample yields more than 150,000 clones, roughly 76% seen once. The sample comprised peripheral blood. These TCRs come from an elderly woman with COVID-19, enrolled during active disease.

This chain links TRBV4-3 with TRBJ2-2, with D tentatively TRBD2 (6 bases). V lost 5 bases and J lost 4, with 11 bases in between. The CDR3 extends over 14 amino acids. The germline V gene has CDR1 LGHNA and CDR2 YSLEER. As DNA, the CDR3 is TGCGCCAGCAGCGCGACTAGTTTCACCGGGGAGCTGTTTTTT. It encodes CASSATSFTGELFF.

The V gene is TRBV11-2, the J gene TRBJ2-1; no firm D call. Germline loops: CDR1 SGHAT, CDR2 FQNNGV. The CDR3 is 15 amino acids. V gave up 2 bases and J gave up 4 bases, with 12 bases separating them. The CDR3 here is CASSLSQVLYNEQFF. The CDR3 coding sequence is TGTGCCAGCAGCTTAAGCCAGGTTCTTTACAATGAGCAGTTCTTC.

DNA for the CDR3: TGCAGTGCTAGTTCGGGGTTGGGCTATGGCTACACCTTC. It encodes CSASSGLGYGYTF. V is TRBV20-1 and J is TRBJ1-2, with D uncertain. V was cut by 3 bases and J by 4 bases, with 12 bases left in between. This CDR3 has 13 residues. Germline V gives CDR1 DFQATT, CDR2 SNEGSKA (reference sequence).

This clone was counted between two and nine times. V is TRBV28 and J is TRBJ1-6; 8 bases align to TRBD1. This CDR3 comprises 14 residues. Germline trimming cut 5 bases from V and 10 bases from J; bases unmatched to any gene: 7. Looked up from germline, CDR1 is MDHEN and CDR2 is SYDVKM. The CDR3 DNA reads as TGTGCCAGCAGTCCCCCAGGGGGCAGGTCACCCCTCCACTTT. This sequence encodes CASSPPGGRSPLHF.

This clone has more than one count but fewer than ten. This rearrangement joins TRBV15 to TRBJ2-1; 13 bases align to TRBD2. This CDR3 spans 17 amino acids. Germline CDR1 is LNHNV and CDR2 is YYDKDF (reference sequence). V was clipped by 6 bases and J by 7 bases; unmatched bases: 12. The CDR3 bases are TGTGCCACCAGGAGACCGGGACTAGCGGGATTCAATAATGAGCAGTTCTTC. Amino acid sequence: CATRRPGLAGFNNEQFF.

The rearrangement uses TRBV27 and TRBJ1-3; D unresolved. Trimming left V 3 bases short and J 0 bases short, with 6 bases between. This CDR3 contains 14 residues. Germline CDR1 and CDR2: MNHEY and SMNVEV (reference sequence). Written as DNA, the CDR3 is TGTGCCAGCAGTTTTACGAGCTCTGGAAACACCATATATTTT. Its protein is CASSFTSSGNTIYF.

The chain carries TRBV4-2 and TRBJ2-3; D is possibly TRBD2 (5 bases). CDR1 is LGHNA and CDR2 is YNFKEQ in the germline V gene. This CDR3 region has 12 residues. V was clipped by 4 bases and J by 5 bases, with 7 bases between them. The CDR3 nucleotides read TGTGCCAGCAGCCCCGGACTAGATACGCAGTATTTT. This sequence encodes CASSPGLDTQYF.

V is TRBV7-2 and J is TRBJ1-5; TRBD1 aligns across 9 bases. Unmatched junction bases numbered 6, after V lost 6 bases and J lost 3 bases. This CDR3 has 15 amino acids. Germline CDR1 SGHTA, CDR2 FQGNSA. CDR3 sequence reads: CASSHDRGNNQPQHF. The CDR3 DNA is TGTGCCAGCAGTCATGACAGGGGGAACAATCAGCCCCAGCATTTT.

V gene TRBV18 combines with J gene TRBJ1-1, with TRBD1 identical over 8 bases. Germline assignment: CDR1 KGHSH and CDR2 LQKENI. The CDR3 consists of 17 residues. Trimming took 4 bases from V and 1 from J; bases not matched to a gene: 11. The CDR3: CASSQLTGVTENTEAFF. CDR3 nucleotides: TGTGCCAGCTCACAATTGACAGGGGTCACGGAGAACACTGAAGCTTTCTTT. Drawing the rest from reference TRBV18 and TRBJ1-1, the complete variable domain is NAGVMQNPRHLVRRRGQEARLRCSPMKGHSHVYWYRQLPEEGLKFMVYLQKENIIDESGMPKERFSAEFPKEGPSILRIQQVVRGDSAAYFCASSQLTGVTENTEAFFGQGTRLTVV.

The CDR3, as DNA: TGTGCCAGCAGCCGACAGGGCACAGATACGCAGTATTTT. Translating it yields CASSRQGTDTQYF. This chain links TRBV5-4 with TRBJ2-3; a weak D match, TRBD1 (6 bases). The germline V gene has CDR1 SGHNT and CDR2 YYREEE (reference sequence). This CDR3 comprises 13 residues. The germline V and J ends were trimmed by 4 bases and 1 base, with 7 bases remaining between them.

The V call is TRBV5-1, the J call TRBJ1-2; 9 bases map to TRBD1. The CDR3 is 16 residues long. Germline CDR1 SGHRS, CDR2 YFSETQ. Unmatched junction bases numbered 10, after V lost 3 bases and J lost 4 bases. The CDR3 here is CASSSAGTGSGYGYTF. CDR3 nucleotide sequence: TGCGCCAGCAGCTCTGCCGGGACAGGGTCGGGCTATGGCTACACCTTC.

The chain joins TRBV19 to TRBJ1-1, with D possibly being TRBD1 (5 bases). The CDR3 length is 12 residues. From germline, CDR1 is LNHDA and CDR2 SQIVND (reference sequence). V lost 3 bases and J 7 bases, leaving 9 bases between the germline ends. The CDR3 protein is CASSIGQGEAFF. CDR3 in DNA: TGTGCCAGTAGTATCGGGCAGGGTGAAGCTTTCTTT.

The gene calls are TRBV3-1 (or the pseudogene TRBV3-2) and TRBJ2-4; 9 nucleotides agree with TRBD1. CDR3 size: 15 residues. Germline-derived CDR1 and CDR2 are LGHDT and YNNKEL (reference sequence). The V gene end was trimmed by 4 bases and the J gene end by 6 bases; junction bases not matched to a gene: 7. The CDR3 protein is CASSPWTGAVNIQYF. The CDR3 DNA follows: TGTGCCAGCAGCCCTTGGACAGGGGCCGTAAACATTCAGTACTTC.

This clone occurred once. The chain uses TRBV11-2 and TRBJ2-7, with TRBD2 matching over 9 bases. Germline lookup yields CDR1 SGHAT and CDR2 FQNNGV. The trim removed 5 bases at V and 5 bases at J, leaving 22 bases unmatched. CDR3 length: 19 residues. CDR3 in amino acids: CASSPDGGGASPDPDEQYF. The CDR3 DNA is TGTGCCAGCAGCCCTGATGGCGGGGGGGCGTCACCTGATCCTGACGAGCAGTACTTC.

This clone was seen once. The J gene is TRBJ1-1, the V gene TRBV27; D is undetermined. The CDR3 length is 15 residues. V was trimmed by 2 bases and J by 4 bases, leaving 14 bases between them. Germline-derived CDR1 and CDR2 are MNHEY and SMNVEV (reference sequence). Written as DNA, the CDR3 is TGTGCCAGCAGTTTAGCGGGATCGTTGCGCACTGAAGCTTTCTTT. Translating it yields CASSLAGSLRTEAFF.

This chain's CDR3 is CASCSSPWTNEKLFF. The CDR3 DNA is TGTGCCAGCTGCAGTTCCCCTTGGACTAATGAAAAACTGTTTTTT. The chain is built from TRBV27 and TRBJ1-4; unclear D gene. V was trimmed by 8 bases and J by 2 bases, leaving 15 bases between them. The CDR3 contains 15 residues. The germline CDR1 and CDR2 sequences are MNHEY and SMNVEV (reference sequence).

A few counts support this clone. J is TRBJ1-2 and V is TRBV28; possible D gene TRBD1, 6 bases. Trimming took 8 bases from V and 1 from J, leaving 8 bases between them. The CDR3 runs 12 residues. In germline, CDR1 is MDHEN, CDR2 SYDVKM. The CDR3 bases are TGTGCCAGCCGGACAGTTAACTATGGCTACACCTTC. This translates into CASRTVNYGYTF.

V is TRBV10-1 and J is TRBJ1-6; D is perhaps TRBD1 (6 bases). CDR1 is WNHNN and CDR2 is SYGVQD in the germline V gene (reference sequence). V was clipped by 4 bases and J by 6 bases, with 10 bases between them. This CDR3 is built from 14 residues. In DNA form, the CDR3 reads TGCGCCAGCAGTGTAGGACAGATTAATTCACCCCTCCACTTT. Its translation: CASSVGQINSPLHF.

The sample holds a few counts of this clone. This chain links TRBV7-2 with TRBJ2-5; no reliable D call. The germline V gene has CDR1 SGHTA and CDR2 FQGNSA. V gave up 1 base and J gave up 1 base, with 7 bases separating them. This CDR3 is 14 amino acids long. DNA of the CDR3: TGTGCCAGCAGCTTAGAAGGCGGCCAAGAGACCCAGTACTTC. Translated, it gives CASSLEGGQETQYF.

The chain uses TRBV5-1 and TRBJ2-5, with 10 bases lining up with TRBD2. The length of the CDR3 is 16 residues. V shed 0 bases and J 5 bases; nucleotides not matched to a gene: 7. Germline assignment: CDR1 SGHRS and CDR2 YFSETQ. CDR3 amino acids: CASSLGSGGAYETQYF. CDR3 coding DNA: TGCGCCAGCAGCTTGGGGAGCGGGGGGGCCTATGAGACCCAGTACTTC. The whole variable domain, filled in from reference TRBV5-1 and TRBJ2-5, reads KAGVTQTPRYLIKTRGQQVTLSCSPISGHRSVSWYQQTPGQGLQFLFEYFSETQRNKGNFPGRFSGRQFSNSRSEMNVSTLELGDSALYLCASSLGSGGAYETQYFGPGTRLLVL.

The chain uses TRBV7-9 and TRBJ2-5, with D possibly TRBD2 on 5 matching bases. Trimming removed 5 bases at V and 7 bases at J, with 14 bases between. The CDR3 runs 13 residues. CDR1 SEHNR and CDR2 FQNEAQ come from the germline V gene (reference sequence). CDR3: CASSMTTSGTQYF. The CDR3 region has the DNA TGTGCCAGCAGCATGACTACGTCCGGGACCCAGTACTTC.

The chain links TRBV27 to TRBJ2-1; the D gene is possibly TRBD1 (5 bases). CDR1 is MNHEY and CDR2 is SMNVEV in the germline V gene (reference sequence). This CDR3 has 17 residues. V was trimmed by 2 bases and J by 0 bases, leaving 14 bases between them. The CDR3 reads CASSLGYGHSSYNEQFF. The CDR3 DNA follows: TGTGCCAGCAGTTTAGGTTACGGACACAGCTCCTACAATGAGCAGTTCTTC.

V is TRBV2 and J is TRBJ2-3, with D unresolved. Germline assignment: CDR1 SNHLY and CDR2 FYNNEI. This CDR3 comprises 11 residues. CDR3 loop: CATGSTDTQYF. The CDR3 nucleotides are TGTGCGACCGGGAGCACAGATACGCAGTATTTT.

The chain carries TRBV29-1 and TRBJ2-7, with 11 bases fitting TRBD1. CDR1 is SQVTM, CDR2 ANQGSEA, per germline. Losses at the gene ends were 8 bases for V and 6 bases for J; bases not matched to a gene: 6. CDR3 length equals 12 residues. DNA of the CDR3: TGCAGCACACGGACAGGGGGCGCCGAGCAGTACTTC. The encoded protein is CSTRTGGAEQYF.

J is TRBJ1-2 and V is TRBV28; D is perhaps TRBD1 (6 bases). The V gene lost 8 bases and the J gene lost 5 bases, with 27 bases spanning the gap. This CDR3 contains 17 residues. Per the germline V gene, CDR1 is MDHEN and CDR2 is SYDVKM. In DNA, the CDR3 is TGTGCCAGCTACCCAGACAGGTCCGGTCTCCTTTTTTATGGCTACACCTTC. This sequence encodes CASYPDRSGLLFYGYTF.

The chain recombines TRBV19 with TRBJ1-5; a possible D gene is TRBD1 (5 bases). Deletions cut 11 bases from V and 5 bases from J, with 10 bases between. The CDR3 totals 11 residues. Looked up from germline, CDR1 is LNHDA and CDR2 is SQIVND (reference sequence). CDR3 region: CASGWDQPQHF. The DNA for the CDR3 is TGTGCCTCAGGGTGGGATCAGCCCCAGCATTTT.

This chain joins TRBV2 and TRBJ1-1, with D perhaps matching TRBD1 (6 bases). Trimming took 1 base from V and 12 from J, leaving 21 bases between them. This CDR3 has 15 amino acids. Looked up from germline, CDR1 is SNHLY and CDR2 is FYNNEI. CDR3 loop: CASSEVGARGGVTFF. CDR3 bases: TGTGCCAGCAGTGAAGTAGGCGCGAGAGGGGGGGTAACTTTCTTT.

The chain is built from TRBV7-2 and TRBJ2-3; D might be TRBD2 (6 bases). The V end was cut by 5 bases, the J end by 1 base, with 10 bases between. Germline loops: CDR1 SGHTA, CDR2 FQGNSA. CDR3 length equals 14 residues. The CDR3 reads CASSLTGGTDTQYF. DNA of the CDR3: TGTGCCAGCAGCCTTACGGGGGGCACAGATACGCAGTATTTT.

This sequence joins TRBV15 and TRBJ2-1, with a possible D match to TRBD2 (5 bases). The germline V gene encodes CDR1 LNHNV and CDR2 YYDKDF (reference sequence). The V gene lost 5 bases and the J gene lost 7 bases, with 15 bases spanning the gap. The CDR3 has 14 residues. The CDR3 DNA reads as TGTGCCACCAGCCCACGTCGGGGTACAAATGAGCAGTTCTTC. Protein: CATSPRRGTNEQFF. The full variable domain, rest sourced from reference TRBV15 and TRBJ2-1, is DAMVIQNPRYQVTQFGKPVTLSCSQTLNHNVMYWYQQKSSQAPKLLFHYYDKDFNNEADTPDNFQSRRPNTSFCFLDIRSPGLGDTAMYLCATSPRRGTNEQFFGPGTRLTVL.

The chain has TRBV10-1 and TRBJ1-4, with 8 positions matching TRBD1. Trimming took 7 bases from V and 5 from J; bases not matched to a gene: 9. This CDR3 has 15 residues. Germline CDR1 WNHNN, CDR2 SYGVQD (reference sequence). CDR3 residues: CASIPGGRHNEKLFF. The CDR3 region has the DNA TGCGCCAGCATACCAGGGGGCCGACACAATGAAAAACTGTTTTTT.

The chain joins TRBV6-5 to TRBJ2-7; unclear D gene. Germline CDR1 and CDR2: MNHEY and SVGAGI. CDR3 length: 15 amino acids. Trimming pared 7 bases from V and 2 bases from J, leaving 18 bases between. Written as DNA, the CDR3 is TGTGCCAGCATCCTCCGAGAGAGTTTTGCCTACGAGCAGTACTTC. This encodes CASILRESFAYEQYF.